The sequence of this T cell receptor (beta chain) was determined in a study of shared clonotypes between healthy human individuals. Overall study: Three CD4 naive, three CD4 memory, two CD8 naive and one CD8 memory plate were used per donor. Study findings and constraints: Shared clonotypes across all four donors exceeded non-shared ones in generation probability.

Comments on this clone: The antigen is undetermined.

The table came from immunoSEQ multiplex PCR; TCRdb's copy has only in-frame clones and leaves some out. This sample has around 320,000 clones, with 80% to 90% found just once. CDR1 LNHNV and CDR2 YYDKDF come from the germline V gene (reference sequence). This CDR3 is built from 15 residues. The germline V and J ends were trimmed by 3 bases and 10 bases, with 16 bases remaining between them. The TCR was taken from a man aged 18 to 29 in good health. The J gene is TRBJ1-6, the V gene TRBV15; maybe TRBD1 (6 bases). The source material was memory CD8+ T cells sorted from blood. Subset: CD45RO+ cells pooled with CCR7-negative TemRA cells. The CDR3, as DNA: TGTGCCACCAGCAGCTCCGGAACAGGGTACTCACCCCTCCACTTT. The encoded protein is CATSSSGTGYSPLHF.